These 27 T cell receptor beta chains were sequenced from one sample in a study of T cells after yellow fever vaccination. TCRdb reanalysed the 5' RACE reads using MiXCR and keeps one entry per CDR3 protein. This table holds 250,000 or so distinct CDR3 sequences, over 6.5% found once. The sample here was CD4+ T cells sorted from PBMCs, taken on the day of the yellow fever booster vaccination. All receptors come from a man aged 30-40 years who received the YFV17D yellow fever vaccine.

The chain combines TRBV3-1 with TRBJ2-1; a weak D match, TRBD2 (5 bases). The V gene's germline CDR1 is LGHDT and CDR2 YNNKEL (reference sequence). Trimming removed 1 base at V and 9 bases at J, with 10 bases between. The length of the CDR3 is 13 residues. CDR3 sequence (DNA): TGTGCCAGCAGCCAAGGTGTTAGCGCTGAGCAGTTCTTC. It is translated as CASSQGVSAEQFF.

The chain employs TRBV19 and TRBJ2-7; TRBD1 matches at 10 bases. This CDR3 has 14 amino acids. CDR1 and CDR2 (germline): LNHDA, SQIVND (reference sequence). After removal of 3 bases from V and 3 bases from J, the junction contained 2 bases not matched to a gene. The CDR3 DNA follows: TGTGCCAGTAGTATCCGGACAGGGGGCTACGAGCAGTACTTC. Translating it yields CASSIRTGGYEQYF. Together with reference TRBV19 and TRBJ2-7, the CDR3 gives the full variable domain: DGGITQSPKYLFRKEGQNVTLSCEQNLNHDAMYWYRQDPGQGLRLIYYSQIVNDFQKGDIAEGYSVSREKKESFPLTVTSAQKNPTAFYLCASSIRTGGYEQYFGPGTRLTVT.

This clonotype was detected ten times or more. The CDR3 DNA reads TGTGCCAGCTCACCTAATAAGGCGCCCGGGGAGCTGTTTTTT. Translating gives CASSPNKAPGELFF. The genes are TRBV18 and TRBJ2-2; the D is unclear. Germline CDR1 and CDR2: KGHSH and LQKENI. V was pared by 3 bases and J by 6 bases, with 11 bases between. The CDR3 sequence is 14 residues long.

The rearrangement links TRBV19 to TRBJ2-1; 9 nucleotides align to TRBD1. The CDR3 runs 15 residues. The germline CDR1 and CDR2 sequences are LNHDA and SQIVND (reference sequence). V was clipped by 7 bases and J by 4 bases; unmatched bases: 8. The DNA for the CDR3 is TGTGCCAGTAAGGCACAGGGGGCCATTTACAATGAGCAGTTCTTC. Translated, it gives CASKAQGAIYNEQFF.

In the case of this clonotype: Since a much larger clone is just one base distant, this may be a read error. V usage is TRBV20-1 and J usage is TRBJ1-1; D remains ambiguous. The CDR3 contains 10 residues. Germline CDR1 reads DFQATT; CDR2 reads SNEGSKA (reference sequence). CDR3 bases: TGCATTGCCGGTAACACTGAAGCTTTCTTT. Amino acids: CIAGNTEAFF.

V is TRBV5-1 and J is TRBJ2-5, with D maybe TRBD2 (6 bases). This CDR3 is 14 amino acids long. Looked up from germline, CDR1 is SGHRS and CDR2 is YFSETQ. Trimming removed 0 bases from V and 5 bases from J, with 11 bases in between. The CDR3 loop is CASSLESGRETQYF. CDR3 nucleotide sequence: TGCGCCAGCAGCTTGGAGAGCGGGCGGGAGACCCAGTACTTC.

The CDR3: CASSLSNRGFETQYF. In DNA form, the CDR3 reads TGTGCCAGCAGCTTGTCCAACAGGGGTTTTGAGACCCAGTACTTC. The V gene is TRBV5-5, the J gene TRBJ2-5; 7 positions agree with TRBD1. J lost 5 bases, V lost 1 base, and 8 bases had no gene match. This CDR3 has 15 residues. The germline gives CDR1 SGHKS, CDR2 YYEKEE (reference sequence).

V and J are TRBV20-1 and TRBJ2-1; TRBD1 aligns across 8 bases. This CDR3 region has 14 residues. Germline V lookup: CDR1 DFQATT, CDR2 SNEGSKA (reference sequence). The V gene end was trimmed by 4 bases and the J gene end by 8 bases; junction bases not matched to a gene: 10. CDR3 residues: CSANRRRGQDEQFF. DNA of the CDR3: TGCAGTGCTAACCGACGGCGGGGACAGGATGAGCAGTTCTTC.

This clonotype was observed many times. The chain is built from TRBV5-1 and TRBJ2-7; D gene uncertain. Germline-derived CDR1 and CDR2 are SGHRS and YFSETQ. There are 14 residues in the CDR3. Trimming pared 0 bases from V and 3 bases from J, leaving 10 bases between. In DNA form, the CDR3 reads TGCGCCAGCAGCTTGGAGGGCAAATACTACGAGCAGTACTTC. Its protein is CASSLEGKYYEQYF.

This clonotype has a count of ten or more. The chain combines TRBV20-1 with TRBJ1-5; no firm D call. The V end was cut by 3 bases, the J end by 1 base, with 4 bases between. Germline V gene sequence: CDR1 DFQATT, CDR2 SNEGSKA (reference sequence). This CDR3 comprises 12 residues. DNA for the CDR3: TGCAGTGCTAGGCGCAGCAATCAGCCCCAGCATTTT. Translated: CSARRSNQPQHF.

This clonotype was recorded many times. The genes are TRBV6-1 and TRBJ2-1; no clear D gene. The CDR3 length is 13 residues. Trimming cost V 7 bases and J 9 bases, with 16 bases left between them. Germline V gives CDR1 MNHNS, CDR2 SASEGT. The CDR3 reads CASTTGSGSEQFF. CDR3 DNA: TGTGCCAGCACCACGGGCTCCGGCAGTGAGCAGTTCTTC.

This clonotype was seen ten or more times. The CDR3 loop is CASSQVVGHTEAFF. CDR3 coding DNA: TGTGCCAGCAGCCAAGTTGTAGGGCACACTGAAGCTTTCTTT. The rearrangement links TRBV3-1 to TRBJ1-1; D unresolved. Trimming took 1 base from V and 3 from J, leaving 9 bases between them. CDR1 is LGHDT and CDR2 is YNNKEL in the germline V gene (reference sequence). This CDR3 has 14 residues.

In its sample, this clonotype was seen a few times. V gene TRBV24-1 combines with J gene TRBJ1-1, with 7 bases identical to TRBD1. Germline V CDR1 and CDR2: KGHDR, SFDVKD. Losses at the gene ends were 4 bases for V and 4 bases for J; bases not matched to a gene: 5. This CDR3 contains 14 residues. CDR3 region: CATSEGGSITEAFF. Here the CDR3 DNA reads TGTGCCACCAGTGAAGGGGGCTCGATCACTGAAGCTTTCTTT.

This chain links TRBV15 with TRBJ1-2, with unresolved D. The CDR3 extends over 16 amino acids. Per germline, CDR1 LNHNV and CDR2 YYDKDF (reference sequence). Trimming pared 1 base from V and 0 bases from J, leaving 12 bases between. The CDR3 coding sequence is TGTGCCACCAGCAGAGGAGGCAGTATTTCTAACTATGGCTACACCTTC. Translating it yields CATSRGGSISNYGYTF.

This clonotype was recorded many times. The rearrangement uses TRBV14 and TRBJ2-3; tentative D call: TRBD1 (5 bases). CDR1 and CDR2 from the germline V gene are SGHDN and FVKESK. V lost 5 bases and J 2 bases, leaving 14 bases between the germline ends. CDR3 length equals 15 residues. CDR3 in DNA: TGTGCCAGCAGCTGGGGCGGAATTTTCACAGATACGCAGTATTTT. Protein sequence: CASSWGGIFTDTQYF.

This clonotype was found once. An end of the junction does not agree with germline; a read error may underlie this. The chain carries TRBV12-3 or TRBV12-4 and TRBJ2-1; 7 bases are a match to TRBD2. The CDR3 is 17 amino acids. The CDR3 DNA reads as TGTACCAGCTGTTCCCCAAGCGGGAAGGGCAACTACAATGAGCAGTTCTTC. It translates to CTSCSPSGKGNYNEQFF.

There are many counts of this clonotype. V usage is TRBV20-1 and J usage is TRBJ2-4; D may be TRBD2 (7 bases). Trimming took 6 bases from V and 2 from J, leaving 17 bases between them. Per germline, CDR1 DFQATT and CDR2 SNEGSKA (reference sequence). This CDR3 spans 15 amino acids. This CDR3 reads CSAGGGSDPKNIQYF. CDR3 bases: TGCAGTGCCGGGGGCGGGAGCGATCCCAAAAACATTCAGTACTTC.

The chain is built from TRBV6-5 and TRBJ2-5, with 15 bases matching TRBD2. CDR3 length: 15 residues. CDR1 is MNHEY, CDR2 SVGAGI, per germline. Trimming removed 3 bases from V and 6 bases from J; junction bases left unmatched: 2. Here the CDR3 DNA reads TGTGCCAGCAGTTATGGGACTAGCGGGAGGCAGACCCAGTACTTC. It translates to CASSYGTSGRQTQYF.

Many counts were recorded for this clonotype. The V and J genes are TRBV5-6 and TRBJ2-7, with 8 bases aligning to TRBD2. Trimming removed 0 bases from V and 7 bases from J; junction bases left unmatched: 6. The CDR3 spans 14 residues. The germline gives CDR1 SGHDT, CDR2 YYEEEE. Here the CDR3 reads CASSLEAGVSEQYF. The CDR3 DNA follows: TGTGCCAGCAGCTTGGAAGCGGGAGTAAGTGAGCAGTACTTC.

The chain carries TRBV7-2 and TRBJ2-1; 10 bases are shared with TRBD2. The CDR3 covers 15 residues. With 2 bases clipped from V and 6 bases from J, the junction kept 4 bases outside the gene matches. Germline V gene lookup returns CDR1 SGHTA and CDR2 FQGNSA. CDR3 sequence reads: CASSLTSGKFNEQFF. CDR3 sequence (DNA): TGTGCCAGCAGCTTAACTAGCGGGAAGTTCAATGAGCAGTTCTTC.

The V gene is TRBV28, the J gene TRBJ2-7, with no clear D. The CDR3 spans 15 residues. Germline-derived CDR1 and CDR2 are MDHEN and SYDVKM. Trimming stripped 7 bases from V and 1 base from J, with 17 bases between. In nucleotides, the CDR3 is TGTGCCAGCACTCAACACGGTGGCGGATCCTACGAGCAGTACTTC. Amino acids: CASTQHGGGSYEQYF.

This chain connects TRBV5-1 to TRBJ1-1; D is ambiguous. V was shortened by 0 bases and J by 4 bases, with 10 bases between the two germline ends. The CDR3 spans 14 residues. Per the germline V gene, CDR1 is SGHRS and CDR2 is YFSETQ. CDR3 sequence reads: CASSLVQRGTEAFF. The CDR3 nucleotides read TGCGCCAGCAGCTTGGTTCAGAGAGGCACTGAAGCTTTCTTT.

This clonotype came up many times. The rearrangement uses TRBV18 and TRBJ1-2; TRBD1 matches at 7 bases. Germline lookup yields CDR1 KGHSH and CDR2 LQKENI. After removal of 0 bases from V and 8 bases from J, the junction contained 6 bases not matched to a gene. The CDR3 sequence is 14 residues long. CDR3 in amino acids: CASSPPTTGNGYTF. For the CDR3, the DNA is TGTGCCAGCTCACCACCAACGACAGGGAACGGCTACACCTTC.

This sequence joins TRBV6-1 and TRBJ2-1, with D perhaps being TRBD1 or TRBD2 (5 bases each). Trimming shortened V by 4 bases and J by 4 bases, and 11 bases separated the two germline ends. The CDR3 is 14 residues long. Germline V gene sequence: CDR1 MNHNS, CDR2 SASEGT. CDR3 sequence: CASSASGRYNEQFF. The CDR3, as DNA: TGTGCCAGCAGTGCCTCAGGGAGATACAATGAGCAGTTCTTC.

This clonotype has just a few counts. The chain is built from TRBV5-4 and TRBJ2-5; D may be TRBD2 (5 bases). This CDR3 region has 12 residues. Germline V gives CDR1 SGHNT, CDR2 YYREEE (reference sequence). Trimming took 5 bases from V and 2 from J, leaving 7 bases between them. CDR3 region: CASREGQETQYF. The CDR3, as DNA: TGTGCCAGCAGAGAGGGACAAGAGACCCAGTACTTC.

In this sample, this clonotype turned up a few times. The V gene is TRBV29-1, the J gene TRBJ2-3, with a possible D match to TRBD1 (5 bases). Germline-derived CDR1 and CDR2 are SQVTM and ANQGSEA. This CDR3 is built from 10 residues. Trimming cost V 6 bases and J 12 bases, with 13 bases left between them. The CDR3 DNA reads TGCAGCGTCACAGGAATCGGTCAGTATTTT. Amino acids: CSVTGIGQYF.

This clonotype was detected only a few times. The rearrangement joins TRBV10-3 to TRBJ2-1; D possibly corresponds to TRBD2 (5 bases). The germline V gene has CDR1 ENHRY and CDR2 SYGVKD. Trimming took off 5 bases at V and 0 bases at J, with 11 bases between the two ends. The CDR3 spans 15 residues. CDR3 nucleotides: TGTGCCATCAGTTCTACTAGTCTCTCCTACAATGAGCAGTTCTTC. Translated: CAISSTSLSYNEQFF.